The 15 T cell receptor beta chains given below trace back to one sample, sequenced in a study of cytomegalovirus exposure and HLA in healthy donors. Use of 60 Vbeta and 13 Jbeta primers characterized the PCR. Sequencing used immunoSEQ multiplex PCR; TCRdb keeps in-frame clones, though not all of them. The sample lists fewer than 250,000 clones; under 80% were seen once. The sequenced sample was PBMCs. These receptors all stem from a girl aged 2 to 10 in good health and CMV-seronegative.

This clone was picked up a small number of times. This chain links TRBV6-5 with TRBJ2-3; perhaps TRBD2 as D (6 bases). The V gene's germline CDR1 is MNHEY and CDR2 SVGAGI. The CDR3 runs 12 residues. The DNA for the CDR3 is TGTGCAGGTGCGGAGGGTACAGATACGCAGTATTTT. As protein: CAGAEGTDTQYF.

The chain combines TRBV18 with TRBJ1-1; D is ambiguous. Germline V lookup: CDR1 KGHSH, CDR2 LQKENI. Trimming removed 0 bases from V and 2 bases from J, with 13 bases in between. The length of the CDR3 is 16 residues. The CDR3 is CASSPPQHYINTEAFF. The DNA of the CDR3 is TGTGCCAGCTCACCACCTCAACACTACATTAACACTGAAGCTTTCTTT.

V is TRBV5-1 and J is TRBJ1-4; D gene ambiguous. CDR1 is SGHRS, CDR2 YFSETQ, per germline. The V and J ends lost 4 bases and 8 bases respectively, with 12 bases between them. This CDR3 is built from 13 residues. The CDR3 DNA is TGCGCCAGCAGCCAAACTGCGGGAGAAAAACTGTTTTTT. Its protein is CASSQTAGEKLFF.

Concerning this clone itself: The germline gene is not matched at one end of the junction; a read error may be the cause. The chain is built from TRBV7-9 and TRBJ2-7; D uncertain. Germline-derived CDR1 and CDR2 are SEHNR and FQNEAQ (reference sequence). The CDR3 spans 16 residues. CDR3 sequence reads: CSSSLGSPRSSYEQYF. The CDR3 bases are TGTTCCAGCAGCTTAGGTAGTCCGCGGAGCTCCTACGAGCAGTACTTC.

The chain joins TRBV7-6 to TRBJ2-7, with a tentative D call TRBD1 (6 bases). Germline V gene data show CDR1 as SGHVS and CDR2 as FNYEAQ. The CDR3 spans 13 residues. Trimming shortened V by 5 bases and J by 5 bases, and 13 bases separated the two germline ends. The CDR3 DNA reads as TGTGCCAGCAGCGCAACAGGGTACCACGAGCAGTACTTC. Protein product: CASSATGYHEQYF.

The chain is built from TRBV19 and TRBJ1-4; D is undetermined. CDR3 length equals 14 residues. Germline CDR1 is LNHDA and CDR2 is SQIVND (reference sequence). The V end was cut by 4 bases, the J end by 6 bases, with 12 bases between. The chain's CDR3 is CASSTGESYEKLFF. The DNA of the CDR3 is TGTGCCAGTAGTACCGGGGAAAGTTATGAAAAACTGTTTTTT.

This clone has only one observation. This chain links TRBV6-5 with TRBJ1-2, with 7 bases matching TRBD1. With V trimmed by 2 bases and J by 6 bases, 3 bases remained unmatched. The CDR3 has 13 amino acids. Germline CDR1 and CDR2: MNHEY and SVGAGI. The CDR3 region is CASSYSTGDGYTF. As DNA, the CDR3 is TGTGCCAGCAGTTACAGCACAGGGGATGGCTACACCTTC.

This chain connects TRBV5-4 to TRBJ2-3; 7 positions agree with TRBD1. The CDR3 runs to 15 residues. The V gene's germline CDR1 is SGHNT and CDR2 YYREEE (reference sequence). V was clipped by 4 bases and J by 4 bases; unmatched bases: 9. CDR3 sequence (DNA): TGTGCCAGCAGCCCGCTAGGGGGCGGCCCAGATACGCAGTATTTT. Protein: CASSPLGGGPDTQYF.

The CDR3: CASSLGDRVVSYTF. The CDR3 coding sequence is TGTGCCAGCAGTCTTGGGGACAGGGTGGTTAGCTACACCTTC. The V call is TRBV6-1, the J call TRBJ1-2; 9 bases fit TRBD1. This CDR3 has 14 amino acids. Germline lookup yields CDR1 MNHNS and CDR2 SASEGT. V shed 5 bases, J shed 9 bases, and the junction held 10 bases outside the gene matches.

This clone was detected only once. The genes are TRBV5-3 and TRBJ2-7, with 7 bases lining up with TRBD1. TRBV5-3 is identified as an open reading frame with a role that is uncertain. The CDR3 sequence is 16 residues long. J lost 4 bases, V lost 0 bases, and 10 bases had no gene match. The CDR3 loop is CARSLEPEQGYYEQYF. The DNA of the CDR3 is TGTGCCAGAAGCTTGGAGCCCGAACAGGGGTATTACGAGCAGTACTTC.

The rearrangement uses TRBV18 and TRBJ1-1; D unclear. The ends were cut back, 7 bases at V and 3 bases at J, with 12 bases in the middle. CDR3 length: 13 residues. From germline, CDR1 is KGHSH and CDR2 LQKENI. The CDR3 DNA follows: TGTGCCAGCTTCCCGGTTCAGGACACTGAAGCTTTCTTT. As protein: CASFPVQDTEAFF.

The chain links TRBV21-1 to TRBJ2-2; TRBD1, the table's D call, was not compared with the DNA. TRBV21-1 is noted as a pseudogene. The CDR3 is 15 residues long. The CDR3 loop is CASSKDRGDTGELFF. The CDR3 DNA is TGTGCCAGCAGCAAAGACAGGGGGGACACCGGGGAGCTGTTTTTT.

The chain is built from TRBV15 and TRBJ1-1; D remains unclear. V lost 0 bases and J lost 1, with 6 bases in between. The CDR3 sequence is 14 residues long. Germline assignment: CDR1 LNHNV and CDR2 YYDKDF (reference sequence). Here the CDR3 reads CATSRELQNTEAFF. In DNA, the CDR3 is TGTGCCACCAGCAGAGAACTCCAGAACACTGAAGCTTTCTTT.

The rearrangement joins TRBV29-1 to TRBJ1-1, with a tentative D call TRBD1 (5 bases). From germline, CDR1 is SQVTM and CDR2 ANQGSEA. V was cut by 6 bases and J by 5 bases, with 13 bases left in between. The length of the CDR3 is 12 residues. DNA for the CDR3: TGCAGCGTCGCAGGGCTATGGACTGAAGCTTTCTTT. Translating it yields CSVAGLWTEAFF.

This chain joins TRBV5-6 and TRBJ2-1; 7 bases are shared with TRBD1. V lost 7 bases and J lost 0; bases outside the gene matches: 7. Germline CDR1 reads SGHDT; CDR2 reads YYEEEE. The CDR3 is made up of 15 amino acids. CDR3 sequence reads: CASLGWDSSYNEQFF. For the CDR3, the DNA is TGTGCCAGCCTAGGATGGGACAGCTCCTACAATGAGCAGTTCTTC.